A single sample gave rise to the 28 T cell receptor beta chains below, sequenced in a study of cytomegalovirus exposure and HLA in healthy donors. TCRdb's copy holds only in-frame clones and misses some; the assay was immunoSEQ multiplex PCR. The table lists a few hundred thousand clones, roughly 85% of them singletons. The sequencing sample was made of PBMCs. These receptor sequences come from a woman younger than 35 in good health and CMV-seronegative.

The chain combines TRBV27 with TRBJ2-1; possible D gene TRBD1, 6 bases. Germline lookup yields CDR1 MNHEY and CDR2 SMNVEV (reference sequence). There are 13 residues in the CDR3. Deletions cut 7 bases from V and 6 bases from J, with 13 bases between. This CDR3 reads CASTGQLRNEQFF. The CDR3, as DNA: TGTGCCAGCACTGGACAGTTACGCAATGAGCAGTTCTTC.

This clone showed up just once. The chain uses TRBV7-3 and TRBJ2-7, with D perhaps matching TRBD2 (5 bases). V shed 0 bases and J shed 7 bases, with 16 bases lying between them. Per germline, CDR1 SGHTA and CDR2 FQGTGA. The CDR3 covers 15 residues. In DNA, the CDR3 is TGTGCCAGCAGCTTAACGTCGGAGGCAGGACTTGAGCAGTACTTC. Translating it yields CASSLTSEAGLEQYF. The full variable domain, rest sourced from reference TRBV7-3 and TRBJ2-7, is GAGVSQTPSNKVTEKGKYVELRCDPISGHTALYWYRQSLGQGPEFLIYFQGTGAADDSGLPNDRFFAVRPEGSVSTLKIQRTERGDSAVYLCASSLTSEAGLEQYFGPGTRLTVT.

The chain is built from TRBV9 and TRBJ2-1; TRBD2 matches at 7 bases. Germline V lookup: CDR1 SGDLS, CDR2 YYNGEE. This CDR3 has 17 amino acids. With 0 bases clipped from V and 5 bases from J, the junction kept 11 bases outside the gene matches. In DNA, the CDR3 is TGTGCCAGCAGCGTAGTCGGGTGGGGCGGGGGTGACAATGAGCAGTTCTTC. Translating it yields CASSVVGWGGGDNEQFF.

This clone occurred a few times. The chain recombines TRBV11-1 with TRBJ2-7; D might be TRBD2 (6 bases). The V and J ends lost 4 bases and 10 bases respectively, with 8 bases between them. Germline-derived CDR1 and CDR2 are SGHAT and FQDESV (reference sequence). This CDR3 region has 10 residues. Written as DNA, the CDR3 is TGTGCCAGCAGCTCGCGGGGCCAGTACTTC. The encoded protein is CASSSRGQYF.

V and J are TRBV4-1 and TRBJ1-1; D call uncertain. V lost 4 bases and J 5 bases, leaving 8 bases between the germline ends. Germline V gives CDR1 MGHRA, CDR2 YSYEKL. The CDR3 loop spans 12 amino acids. CDR3 sequence (DNA): TGCGCCAGCAGCCTAACGGGAACTGAAGCTTTCTTT. Protein: CASSLTGTEAFF.

Note on this clone: This specimen includes other DNA sequences encoding the same CDR3. This sequence joins TRBV30 and TRBJ2-1; TRBD2 agrees at 7 bases. J was trimmed by 3 bases and V by 0 bases; bases with no gene match: 2. Per germline, CDR1 GTSNPN and CDR2 SVGIG (reference sequence). This CDR3 spans 14 amino acids. CDR3 amino acids: CAWSVGGGYNEQFF. For the CDR3, the DNA is TGTGCCTGGAGTGTAGGCGGGGGCTACAATGAGCAGTTCTTC.

This clone was observed a few times. The DNA of the CDR3 is TGCGCCAGCAGCCACCAGACAGGGTGGCCCTACGAGCAGTACTTC. Protein: CASSHQTGWPYEQYF. V gene TRBV4-3 combines with J gene TRBJ2-7; 7 positions agree with TRBD1. CDR1 and CDR2 (germline): LGHNA, YSLEER. V dropped 3 bases and J dropped 2; count of bases not matched to a gene: 7. CDR3 length equals 15 residues.

CDR3 amino acids: CSVGQGSYNEQFF. CDR3 bases: TGCAGCGTAGGACAGGGGAGCTACAATGAGCAGTTCTTC. The V and J genes are TRBV29-1 and TRBJ2-1; 9 positions agree with TRBD1. CDR3 length: 13 residues. CDR1 and CDR2 from the germline V gene are SQVTM and ANQGSEA. Trimming took 6 bases from V and 3 from J; bases not matched to a gene: 3.

J is TRBJ2-1 and V is TRBV5-5; the match to TRBD2 covers 8 bases. Germline CDR1 is SGHKS and CDR2 is YYEKEE (reference sequence). The V and J ends lost 0 bases and 6 bases, in that order; junction bases with no gene match: 11. The CDR3 is 17 residues long. The CDR3 here is CASSLEGLAGGGNEQFF. For the CDR3, the DNA is TGTGCCAGCAGCTTGGAGGGACTTGCGGGAGGAGGCAATGAGCAGTTCTTC.

The J gene is TRBJ2-3, the V gene TRBV5-4; tentative D call: TRBD2 (6 bases). Germline assignment: CDR1 SGHNT and CDR2 YYREEE (reference sequence). Trimming took 4 bases from V and 4 from J, leaving 13 bases between them. The CDR3 sequence is 14 residues long. This CDR3 is CASSVTSLPDTQYF. CDR3 DNA sequence: TGTGCCAGCAGCGTGACTAGTCTCCCAGATACGCAGTATTTT. Filled out from reference TRBV5-4 and TRBJ2-3, the complete variable domain reads ETGVTQSPTHLIKTRGQQVTLRCSSQSGHNTVSWYQQALGQGPQFIFQYYREEENGRGNFPPRFSGLQFPNYSSELNVNALELDDSALYLCASSVTSLPDTQYFGPGTRLTVL.

This clone came up once. V is TRBV6-1 and J is TRBJ2-7; TRBD2 matches 8 bases. Germline V gene sequence: CDR1 MNHNS, CDR2 SASEGT. The CDR3 is 17 residues long. The J segment lost 3 bases and the V segment lost 2 bases, leaving 12 bases of the junction unmatched. CDR3 loop: CASSEWPTGGADYEQYF. The CDR3 coding sequence is TGTGCCAGCAGTGAATGGCCGACGGGAGGGGCAGACTACGAGCAGTACTTC.

This clone has just one count. The rearrangement uses TRBV18 and TRBJ2-1; 12 bases are a match to TRBD2. Germline V gene lookup returns CDR1 KGHSH and CDR2 LQKENI. Unmatched junction bases numbered 9, after V lost 3 bases and J lost 12 bases. This CDR3 comprises 15 residues. The CDR3 protein is CASSPGTSGSGWQFF. The DNA of the CDR3 is TGTGCCAGCTCACCCGGGACTAGCGGGTCCGGGTGGCAGTTCTTC. The full variable domain, its missing parts supplied by reference TRBV18 and TRBJ2-1, is NAGVMQNPRHLVRRRGQEARLRCSPMKGHSHVYWYRQLPEEGLKFMVYLQKENIIDESGMPKERFSAEFPKEGPSILRIQQVVRGDSAAYFCASSPGTSGSGWQFFGPGTRLTVL.

The genes are TRBV7-9 and TRBJ2-1; TRBD2 agrees at 12 bases. This CDR3 contains 14 residues. Germline CDR1 SEHNR, CDR2 FQNEAQ (reference sequence). Trimming removed 5 bases from V and 4 bases from J; junction bases left unmatched: 0. The CDR3 here is CASSTSGRYNEQFF. CDR3 in DNA: TGTGCCAGCAGCACTAGCGGGAGGTACAATGAGCAGTTCTTC.

The V gene is TRBV27, the J gene TRBJ2-1, with 10 positions matching TRBD1. Germline lookup yields CDR1 MNHEY and CDR2 SMNVEV (reference sequence). V dropped 5 bases and J dropped 7; count of bases not matched to a gene: 8. The CDR3 totals 15 residues. CDR3 sequence reads: CASSLFGQGGNEQFF. CDR3 bases: TGTGCCAGCAGTCTATTTGGACAGGGGGGGAATGAGCAGTTCTTC.

This clone has just one count. V gene TRBV18 combines with J gene TRBJ2-5; D is unresolved. Germline V gene data show CDR1 as KGHSH and CDR2 as LQKENI. The CDR3 consists of 15 residues. With 3 bases removed from V and 3 bases from J, the gap between germline ends came to 14 bases. In DNA form, the CDR3 reads TGTGCCAGCTCACCCCGTCCCGGTCGGGAAGAGACCCAGTACTTC. It yields the protein CASSPRPGREETQYF.

This clone was counted a single time. J is TRBJ2-1 and V is TRBV9; the D is unclear. There are 14 residues in the CDR3. CDR1 is SGDLS and CDR2 is YYNGEE in the germline V gene. The V and J ends lost 4 bases and 7 bases respectively, with 15 bases between them. CDR3 bases: TGTGCCAGCAGCTCTAGTAGTACCCTAAATGAGCAGTTCTTC. Its protein is CASSSSSTLNEQFF. Full variable domain (missing parts from reference TRBV9 and TRBJ2-1): DSGVTQTPKHLITATGQRVTLRCSPRSGDLSVYWYQQSLDQGLQFLIQYYNGEERAKGNILERFSAQQFPDLHSELNLSSLELGDSALYFCASSSSSTLNEQFFGPGTRLTVL.

J is TRBJ2-1 and V is TRBV19; 9 nucleotides align to TRBD2. V shed 5 bases and J 8 bases; nucleotides not matched to a gene: 13. Germline lookup yields CDR1 LNHDA and CDR2 SQIVND (reference sequence). The CDR3 loop spans 16 amino acids. CDR3 bases: TGTGCCAGTAGTCCTCTGGCTAGCGGGGAGGGGTATGAGCAGTTCTTC. Protein: CASSPLASGEGYEQFF.

The V and J genes are TRBV5-1 and TRBJ2-7, with 7 bases that match TRBD2. This CDR3 is built from 13 residues. In germline, CDR1 is SGHRS, CDR2 YFSETQ. J lost 7 bases, V lost 2 bases, and 6 bases had no gene match. This CDR3 reads CASSFLVGGEQYF. The CDR3 region has the DNA TGCGCCAGCAGCTTTCTGGTGGGGGGGGAGCAGTACTTC.

The chain joins TRBV9 to TRBJ1-2; D ambiguous. The V end was cut by 0 bases, the J end by 8 bases, with 11 bases between. Germline CDR1 is SGDLS and CDR2 is YYNGEE. The CDR3 covers 13 residues. The CDR3 DNA reads TGTGCCAGCAGCGTAGGGCAGACTGGAGGCTACACCTTC. The encoded protein is CASSVGQTGGYTF.

This sequence joins TRBV5-4 and TRBJ2-7, with 12 bases identical to TRBD2. The CDR3 consists of 15 residues. Germline V gives CDR1 SGHNT, CDR2 YYREEE (reference sequence). J was trimmed by 0 bases and V by 5 bases; bases with no gene match: 3. CDR3: CASRATSGSSYEQYF. In nucleotides, the CDR3 is TGTGCCAGCAGGGCGACTAGCGGGAGCTCCTACGAGCAGTACTTC.

The chain has TRBV6-5 and TRBJ1-2; 7 bases agree with TRBD1. Per germline, CDR1 MNHEY and CDR2 SVGAGI. With V trimmed by 0 bases and J by 6 bases, 4 bases remained unmatched. The CDR3 has 14 residues. The CDR3 DNA sequence: TGTGCCAGCAGTTACTCGTCAGGGACAGATGGCTACACCTTC. Amino acid sequence: CASSYSSGTDGYTF.

This chain connects TRBV7-3 to TRBJ1-1; D possibly corresponds to TRBD1 (5 bases). The CDR3 loop spans 15 amino acids. Trimming pared 3 bases from V and 0 bases from J, leaving 11 bases between. CDR1 and CDR2 (germline): SGHTA, FQGTGA. The CDR3 spells CASSFDRGVNTEAFF. CDR3 sequence (DNA): TGTGCCAGCAGCTTTGATCGGGGGGTGAACACTGAAGCTTTCTTT.

V usage is TRBV6-5 and J usage is TRBJ1-3, with no clear D. Trimming shortened V by 11 bases and J by 3 bases, and 11 bases separated the two germline ends. This CDR3 contains 12 residues. CDR1 is MNHEY and CDR2 is SVGAGI in the germline V gene. For the CDR3, the DNA is TGTGCCTCCGGAGTCGGTGGAAACACCATATATTTT. Translation gives CASGVGGNTIYF.

This sequence joins TRBV9 and TRBJ2-5; TRBD1 agrees at 8 bases. Trimming at V came to 0 bases and at J to 4 bases, leaving 8 bases not matched to a gene. The CDR3 extends over 16 amino acids. Per the germline V gene, CDR1 is SGDLS and CDR2 is YYNGEE. CDR3 DNA sequence: TGTGCCAGCAGCGTAGGAACAGGGGGTAGGGGAGAGACCCAGTACTTC. Translated, it gives CASSVGTGGRGETQYF.

The chain has TRBV27 and TRBJ2-7, with TRBD2 identical over 11 bases. V lost 4 bases to trimming and J lost 3 bases; unmatched junction nucleotides: 5. The CDR3 has 15 amino acids. The germline V gene has CDR1 MNHEY and CDR2 SMNVEV (reference sequence). The CDR3 is CASSYEGTSGYEQYF. The CDR3 bases are TGTGCCAGCAGTTACGAAGGGACTAGCGGCTACGAGCAGTACTTC.

V and J are TRBV6-6 and TRBJ2-2, with 11 bases aligning to TRBD2. The junction had 5 bases not matched to a gene; V was cut back by 10 bases and J by 4 bases. The CDR3 is 14 residues long. Germline V lookup: CDR1 MNHNY, CDR2 SVGAGI (reference sequence). Written as DNA, the CDR3 is TGTGCCACAACTAGCGGGAGTAGCACCGGGGAGCTGTTTTTT. This gives the protein CATTSGSSTGELFF.

The V call is TRBV5-6, the J call TRBJ2-3, with 11 positions matching TRBD2. The germline gives CDR1 SGHDT, CDR2 YYEEEE. V shed 4 bases and J 1 base; nucleotides not matched to a gene: 14. The CDR3 loop spans 19 amino acids. As DNA, the CDR3 is TGTGCCAGCAGCCCATCACTAGCGGGAGACGTGGACGGCACAGATACGCAGTATTTT. Residues: CASSPSLAGDVDGTDTQYF.

The chain uses TRBV7-9 and TRBJ1-2, with D unresolved. From germline, CDR1 is SEHNR and CDR2 FQNEAQ (reference sequence). The CDR3 loop spans 14 amino acids. V was pared by 4 bases and J by 1 base, with 10 bases between. The CDR3 region has the DNA TGTGCCAGCAGCTCGTTTCCCCGTAACTATGGCTACACCTTC. It codes for CASSSFPRNYGYTF. The full variable domain, with the rest looked up from reference TRBV7-9 and TRBJ1-2, is DTGVSQNPRHKITKRGQNVTFRCDPISEHNRLYWYRQTLGQGPEFLTYFQNEAQLEKSRLLSDRFSAERPKGSFSTLEIQRTEQGDSAMYLCASSSFPRNYGYTFGSGTRLTVV.